These T cell receptor beta chains were read from a single sample in a study of blood T cell repertoires in COVID-19. Libraries were prepared by immunoSEQ multiplex PCR; TCRdb keeps only in-frame clonotypes and omits some of them. Of approximately 140,000 clones in the sample, about 80% are singletons; the top ten hold about 5.8%. Sequencing was carried out using peripheral blood. These receptors originate from a human donor in a cohort sampled during active COVID-19. The CDR3 runs from the conserved cysteine through the conserved F or W. A D gene is named only where the DNA matches it firmly. Clone size, where shown, is once, few, many, or a class for clones that have expanded.

D: .; J: TRBJ2-6; V: TRBV7-2; size: .; DNA: TGTGCCAGCCGCCGGGGGGCCAACGTCCTGACTTTC; CDR3: CASRRGANVLTF
D: .; J: TRBJ1-2; V: TRBV15; size: .; DNA: TGTGCCACCAGCCCCTGGGACAAGACCTATGGCTACACCTTC; CDR3: CATSPWDKTYGYTF
D: TRBD1; J: TRBJ2-1; V: TRBV6-1; size: .; DNA: TGTGCCAGCAGTGAAGACAGGGGGCTAGGGAATGAGCAGTTCTTC; CDR3: CASSEDRGLGNEQFF
D: .; J: TRBJ2-3; V: TRBV12-2; size: once; DNA: TGTGCAAGTCGCTTTCGGACTAGCTTCGCAGATACGCAGTATTTT; CDR3: CASRFRTSFADTQYF
D: TRBD1; J: TRBJ2-7; V: TRBV10-3; size: .; DNA: TGTGCCATCAGATCGGGACAGGAGGGACCCTACGAGCAGTACTTC; CDR3: CAIRSGQEGPYEQYF
D: .; J: TRBJ2-1; V: TRBV6-5; size: .; DNA: TGTGCCAGCAGTTACTCGAGAGGTGAGCAGTTCTTC; CDR3: CASSYSRGEQFF
D: .; J: TRBJ2-2; V: TRBV15; size: few; DNA: TGTGCCACCGGGTTGAAGGGGGTGATAGGCACCGGGGAGCTGTTTTTT; CDR3: CATGLKGVIGTGELFF
D: .; J: TRBJ2-3; V: TRBV3-1/TRBV3-2; size: .; DNA: TGTGCCAGCAGCCCGACAACCCCATTTAGCACAGATACGCAGTATTTT; CDR3: CASSPTTPFSTDTQYF
D: .; J: TRBJ1-1; V: TRBV5-1; size: .; DNA: TGCGCCAGCAGCTTGGGGCAGGGGTTCACTGAAGCTTTCTTT; CDR3: CASSLGQGFTEAFF
D: TRBD1; J: TRBJ2-3; V: TRBV6-6; size: .; DNA: TGTGCCAGCAGCCGGGACAGGGGGACAGATACGCAGTATTTT; CDR3: CASSRDRGTDTQYF
D: TRBD2; J: TRBJ2-3; V: TRBV4-2; size: .; DNA: TGTGCCAGCAGCCAAGATACCGGTAGCGGGGGCACAGATACGCAGTATTTT; CDR3: CASSQDTGSGGTDTQYF
D: .; J: TRBJ2-5; V: TRBV28; size: .; DNA: TGTGCCAGCAACCTCCCGGGGGACGGCCAAGAGACCCAGTACTTC; CDR3: CASNLPGDGQETQYF
D: TRBD1; J: TRBJ1-2; V: TRBV29-1; size: .; DNA: TGCAGCGGGACAGGGGGCGATGGCTACACCTTC; CDR3: CSGTGGDGYTF
D: .; J: TRBJ1-2; V: TRBV5-6; size: once; DNA: TGTGCCAGCAGCTTGGACACATTCCCCTCCAACTATGGCTACACCTTC; CDR3: CASSLDTFPSNYGYTF
D: TRBD1; J: TRBJ1-2; V: TRBV6-5; size: .; DNA: TGTGCCAGCAGTTACCCGACCGGACAGGGGCATGGCTACACCTTC; CDR3: CASSYPTGQGHGYTF
D: TRBD2; J: TRBJ2-5; V: TRBV30; size: .; DNA: TGTGCCTGGAGGGTAGCGGGGCCGGAGACCCAGTACTTC; CDR3: CAWRVAGPETQYF